This TCR beta chain was sequenced during a study of blood T cell repertoires in COVID-19. On the study more broadly: The origin of the acute and convalescent COVID-19 samples was the United States, Italy and Spain. The cDNA or gDNA used as material had been derived from T cells, B-cell-depleted T cells, or PBMCs.

V dropped 4 bases and J dropped 3; count of bases not matched to a gene: 6. In germline, CDR1 is KGHSH, CDR2 LQKENI. This CDR3 contains 15 residues. Per the study methods: Estimation of nucleated cell counts relied on the amplification of reference gene primers. This table comes from immunoSEQ multiplex PCR, and its TCRdb copy is limited to in-frame clones, with some not included. V, J and clone size were drawn from that table, and D and trimming were deduced from the DNA. The top ten clones hold roughly 2.6% of a sample with around 20,000 clones, about 90% of them seen once. The gene calls are TRBV18 and TRBJ2-7, with 10 positions matching TRBD1. The receptor's source is a man aged 65 to 79 with acute or convalescent COVID-19. Material for sequencing was peripheral blood. The CDR3 bases are TGTGCCAGCTCACTGACCGGGACAGGGGACTACGAGCAGTACTTC. Translation gives CASSLTGTGDYEQYF.